This is a list of T cell receptor beta chains from one sample in a study of T-cell memory formation after mild COVID-19. TCRdb processed the 5' RACE reads anew with MiXCR; each CDR3 protein has one entry. The table lists hundreds of thousands of distinct CDR3 sequences, around 15% of them singletons. The sequenced sample consisted of PBMCs or a T cell subset sorted from them (not recorded which). All receptors come from a man between 18 and 35 years old who had mild COVID-19 (a few samples of this study predate the infection). Cell type and time point are not known. Each CDR3 is given with its conserved first and last residue.

v_gene	len	j_gene	CDR3aa
TRBV7-6	16	TRBJ2-3	CASSPLVSGGTDTQYF
TRBV6-5	13	TRBJ1-2	CASSYSHGAGYTF
TRBV3-1	13	TRBJ1-1	CASSSGMNTEAFF
TRBV11-2	15	TRBJ1-1	CASTVRPGQGEEAFF
TRBV11-2	18	TRBJ2-3	CASSLTAARLSSADTQYF
TRBV7-9	17	TRBJ2-1	CASSPRTAGRSYNEQFF
TRBV3-1	14	TRBJ2-1	CASSQDSGFNEQFF
TRBV6-5	17	TRBJ1-4	CASSYSVGSRTNEKLFF
TRBV7-2	13	TRBJ2-7	CASSSTWAYEQYF
TRBV12-3/TRBV12-4	14	TRBJ2-5	CASSTLAREETQYF
TRBV15	16	TRBJ2-7	CATSRGPAGGAYEQYF
TRBV28	17	TRBJ1-4	CASSLWPGFATNEKLFF
TRBV5-6	15	TRBJ2-3	CASSLETGGTDTQYF
TRBV7-3	15	TRBJ2-1	CASSDGGLVANEQFF
TRBV6-5	13	TRBJ1-2	CASAPDSDYGYTF
TRBV20-1	14	TRBJ2-5	CSARSLTGLETQYF
TRBV25-1	16	TRBJ2-7	CASRGEGWGGRYEQYF
TRBV16	15	TRBJ1-1	CASSQSYRLNTEAFF
TRBV19	15	TRBJ1-5	CASSIGPGGGQPQHF
TRBV11-2	14	TRBJ2-1	CASSLGTAGGEQFF
TRBV11-2	15	TRBJ2-1	CASSHSGGPVRGGFF
TRBV4-3	14	TRBJ2-2	CASSSGPLTGELFF
TRBV13	15	TRBJ2-5	CASSSDRGAEKTQYF
TRBV4-3	17	TRBJ1-5	CASSQDLLNKGRQPQHF
TRBV5-1	15	TRBJ2-7	CASSLTREAGDEQYF
TRBV5-1	16	TRBJ1-3	CASSLAPMGVRNTIYF
TRBV6-1	15	TRBJ1-5	CASSCTGGSNQPQHF
TRBV7-9	14	TRBJ2-6	CASADSSGANVLTF
TRBV3-1	14	TRBJ2-3	CASSQGGLADTQYF
TRBV11-2	13	TRBJ1-1	CASSLESRGEAFF
TRBV28	16	TRBJ2-4	CASSYPPSLAKNIQYF
TRBV6-2/TRBV6-3	13	TRBJ2-7	CASSRTGLSEQYF
TRBV12-3/TRBV12-4	14	TRBJ2-3	CASSFVLDTDTQYF